This TCR beta chain was documented in a study of beta chain features in type 1 diabetes. This clone has more than one count but fewer than ten. Its specificity is not known. Deletions cut 4 bases from V and 3 bases from J, with 17 bases between. Germline loops: CDR1 SGDLS, CDR2 YYNGEE. The CDR3 totals 15 residues. Sequencing targeted expressed TCRB transcripts, as all isolated RNA had been reverse transcribed. There were several million reads on average in the naive, central memory and regulatory T cell samples. The table came from immunoSEQ multiplex PCR; TCRdb's copy has only in-frame clones and leaves some out. In the table there are around 200,000 clones, roughly an eighth of which are singletons. Whole-study findings and limits: Among all four CD4+ subsets, Type 1 diabetes patients had TCRB CDR3s that were moderately but significantly shorter.

This receptor was obtained from a woman between 18 and 29 years old in good health. The chain combines TRBV9 with TRBJ2-7; a weak D match, TRBD1 (6 bases). Sequencing used central memory CD4+ T cells from blood. The CDR3: CASSTRDTPNYEQYF. As DNA, the CDR3 is TGTGCCAGCAGCACCCGGGACACTCCAAACTACGAGCAGTACTTC.